The TCR beta chain described here comes from a study of T cells in Graves' hyperthyroidism and ophthalmopathy. Whole-study context: Specimen type is peripheral blood, collected at initial diagnosis prior to any treatment.

Points from the study as a whole: Blood shared most expanded thyroid clonotypes above 0.001.

This CDR3 is 15 amino acids long. Germline values: CDR1 SGHTA, CDR2 FQGNSA. The V segment lost 5 bases and the J segment 4 bases; nucleotides outside the gene matches: 9. TCR beta CDR3 region amplification was performed from RNA transcripts. A set of HTBI primers served as the primers for a first-round RT-PCR of the TCR CDR3. TCRdb analysed the multiplex PCR reads with MiXCR anew, one entry per CDR3 protein. Here the sample spans some 440,000 distinct CDR3 sequences, around a sixth being singletons. In this sample, this clonotype turned up many times. Its antigen remains unidentified. The TCR originated in a woman between 18 and 29 years old with Graves' hyperthyroidism. The source material was blood. The chain carries TRBV7-2 and TRBJ1-1; TRBD1 matches 8 bases. The CDR3 nucleotides are TGTGCCAGCAGCGGGAATAACAGGGGGGGCACTGAAGCTTTCTTT. Translating gives CASSGNNRGGTEAFF.